Described below is a single T cell receptor (beta chain) sequence and its context. Trimming removed 2 bases from V and 5 bases from J, with 8 bases in between. CDR3 length: 12 amino acids. CDR1 is SGHKS and CDR2 is YYEKEE in the germline V gene (reference sequence). These data belong to a study of blood T cell repertoires in COVID-19. The overall study: Sites in the United States, Italy and Spain provided acute and convalescent COVID-19 samples. Nucleic acid was either cDNA or gDNA, and it came from T cells, B-cell-depleted T cells, or PBMCs.

In the study's own analysis: Amplifying reference gene primers gave estimates of nucleated cell counts. Sequencing was performed with immunoSEQ multiplex PCR; in TCRdb, only in-frame clones are kept and a portion is missing. V and J calls and clone size are those listed in that table; D and trimming were worked out from the DNA. The profile shows roughly 120,000 clones, approximately 80% of them singletons. Sequenced input: peripheral blood. This clonotype originated in a woman aged 60-70 years with acute or convalescent COVID-19. This chain links TRBV5-5 with TRBJ2-7, with D tentatively TRBD1 (5 bases). The CDR3 DNA reads as TGTGCCAGCAGCTTCCAGGGTGACGAGCAGTACTTC. This gives the protein CASSFQGDEQYF.